This note documents a single T cell receptor beta chain sequence. What it recognizes is unknown. MiXCR, applied by TCRdb to the RT-PCR reads, yields one record per CDR3 protein. The profile covers over 400,000 distinct CDR3 sequences, with approximately 13% appearing a single time and around 12% taken by the ten largest. J was trimmed by 4 bases and V by 10 bases; bases with no gene match: 17. The V gene's germline CDR1 is ENHRY and CDR2 SYGVKD. This CDR3 is 18 amino acids long. This record belongs to a study of response to subunit inactivated influenza vaccine. Points from the study as a whole: Few new T cells, the authors suggested, are recruited by each seasonal influenza vaccination.

The receptor comes from a man over 45 who received an inactivated influenza vaccine. Sequencing was performed on PBMCs from blood, taken about 6 weeks after vaccination. The chain combines TRBV10-3 with TRBJ2-2; 11 positions match TRBD2. The CDR3 protein is CATSPALLAGAGTGELFF. In nucleotides, the CDR3 is TGTGCCACGTCCCCCGCTTTACTAGCGGGAGCGGGCACCGGGGAGCTGTTTTTT.